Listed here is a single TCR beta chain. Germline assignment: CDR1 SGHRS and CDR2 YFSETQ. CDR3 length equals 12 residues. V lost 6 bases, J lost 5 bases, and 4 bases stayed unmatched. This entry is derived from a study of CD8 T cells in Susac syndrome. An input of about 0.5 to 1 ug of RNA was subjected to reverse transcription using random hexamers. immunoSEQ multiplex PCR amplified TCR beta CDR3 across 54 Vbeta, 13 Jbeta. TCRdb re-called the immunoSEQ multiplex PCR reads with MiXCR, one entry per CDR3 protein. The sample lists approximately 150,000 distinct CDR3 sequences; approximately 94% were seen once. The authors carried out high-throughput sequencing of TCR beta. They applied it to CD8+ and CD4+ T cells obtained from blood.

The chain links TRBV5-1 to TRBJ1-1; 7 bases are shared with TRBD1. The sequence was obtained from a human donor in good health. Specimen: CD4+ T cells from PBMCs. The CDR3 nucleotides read TGCGCCAGCAAGGGGGCGCGAACTGAAGCTTTCTTT. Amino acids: CASKGARTEAFF.